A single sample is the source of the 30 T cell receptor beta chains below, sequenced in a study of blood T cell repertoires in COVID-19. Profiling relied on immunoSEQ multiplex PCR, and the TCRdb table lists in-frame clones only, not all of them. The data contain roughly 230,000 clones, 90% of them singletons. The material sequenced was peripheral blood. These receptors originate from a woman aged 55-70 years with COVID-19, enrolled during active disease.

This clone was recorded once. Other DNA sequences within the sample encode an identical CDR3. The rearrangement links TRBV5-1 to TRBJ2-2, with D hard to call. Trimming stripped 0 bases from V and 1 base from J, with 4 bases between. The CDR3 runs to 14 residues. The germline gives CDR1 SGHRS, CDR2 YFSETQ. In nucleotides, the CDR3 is TGCGCCAGCAGCTTGGACAAGAACACCGGGGAGCTGTTTTTT. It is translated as CASSLDKNTGELFF.

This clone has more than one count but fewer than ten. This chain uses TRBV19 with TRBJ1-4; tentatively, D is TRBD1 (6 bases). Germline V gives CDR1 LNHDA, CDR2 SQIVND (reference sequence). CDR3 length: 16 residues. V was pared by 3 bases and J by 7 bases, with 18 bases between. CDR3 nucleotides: TGTGCCAGTAGTATGGGTCAGGGGAAGGGGACTGAAAAACTGTTTTTT. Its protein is CASSMGQGKGTEKLFF.

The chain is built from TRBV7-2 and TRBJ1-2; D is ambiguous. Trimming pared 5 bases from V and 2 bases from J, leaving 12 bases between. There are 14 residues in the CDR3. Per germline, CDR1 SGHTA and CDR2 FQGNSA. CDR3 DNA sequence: TGTGCCAGCAGCAGATCTTCCGGGAACTATGGCTACACCTTC. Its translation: CASSRSSGNYGYTF.

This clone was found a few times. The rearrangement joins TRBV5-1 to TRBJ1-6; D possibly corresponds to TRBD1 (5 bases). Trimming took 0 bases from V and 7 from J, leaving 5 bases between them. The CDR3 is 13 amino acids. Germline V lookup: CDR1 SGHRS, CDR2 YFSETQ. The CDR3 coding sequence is TGCGCCAGCAGCTTGGGGGGCAATTCACCCCTCCACTTT. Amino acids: CASSLGGNSPLHF.

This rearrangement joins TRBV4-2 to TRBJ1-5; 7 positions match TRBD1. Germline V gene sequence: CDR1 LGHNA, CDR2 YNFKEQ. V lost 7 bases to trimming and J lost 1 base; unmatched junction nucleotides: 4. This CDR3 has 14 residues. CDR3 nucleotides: TGTGCCAGCACCCCGGGACAGAGCAATCAGCCCCAGCATTTT. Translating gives CASTPGQSNQPQHF.

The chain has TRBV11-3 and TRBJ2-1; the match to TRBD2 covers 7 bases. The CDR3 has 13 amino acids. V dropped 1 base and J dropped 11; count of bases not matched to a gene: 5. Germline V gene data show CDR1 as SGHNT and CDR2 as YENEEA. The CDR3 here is CASSLGGGYQQFF. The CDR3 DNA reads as TGTGCCAGCAGCTTAGGGGGGGGGTATCAGCAGTTCTTC. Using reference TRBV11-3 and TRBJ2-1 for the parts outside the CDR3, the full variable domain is EAGVVQSPRYKIIEKKQPVAFWCNPISGHNTLYWYLQNLGQGPELLIRYENEEAVDDSQLPKDRFSAERLKGVDSTLKIQPAELGDSAVYLCASSLGGGYQQFFGPGTRLTVL.

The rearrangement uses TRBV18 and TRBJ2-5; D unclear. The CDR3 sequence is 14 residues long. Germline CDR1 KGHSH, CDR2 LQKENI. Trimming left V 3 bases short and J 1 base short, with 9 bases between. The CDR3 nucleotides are TGTGCCAGCTCACCGGTCCCTAGCCAAGAGACCCAGTACTTC. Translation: CASSPVPSQETQYF.

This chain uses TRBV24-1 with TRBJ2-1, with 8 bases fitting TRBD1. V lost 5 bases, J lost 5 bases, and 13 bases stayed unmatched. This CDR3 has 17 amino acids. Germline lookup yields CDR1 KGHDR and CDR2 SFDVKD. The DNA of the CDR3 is TGTGCCACCAGTGTCCCCTTAGGGGCAGGGGGCCACAATGAGCAGTTCTTC. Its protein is CATSVPLGAGGHNEQFF.

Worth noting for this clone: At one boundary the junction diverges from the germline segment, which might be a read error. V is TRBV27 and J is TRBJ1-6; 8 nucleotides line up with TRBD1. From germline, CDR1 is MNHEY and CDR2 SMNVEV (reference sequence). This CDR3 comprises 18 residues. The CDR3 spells CARSTSRLGQGGSSPLHF. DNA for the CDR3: TGTGCCCGCAGTACATCTAGACTAGGACAGGGTGGAAGCTCACCCCTCCACTTT.

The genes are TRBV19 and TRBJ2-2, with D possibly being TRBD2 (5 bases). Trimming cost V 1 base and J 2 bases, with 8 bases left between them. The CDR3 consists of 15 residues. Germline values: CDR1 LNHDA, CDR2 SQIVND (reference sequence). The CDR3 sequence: CASSIARGNTGELFF. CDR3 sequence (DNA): TGTGCCAGTAGTATAGCCCGGGGAAACACCGGGGAGCTGTTTTTT.

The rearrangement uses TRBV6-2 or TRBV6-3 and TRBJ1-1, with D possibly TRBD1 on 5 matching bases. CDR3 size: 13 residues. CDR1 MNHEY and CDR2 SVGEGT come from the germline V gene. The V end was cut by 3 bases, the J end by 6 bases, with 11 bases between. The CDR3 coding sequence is TGTGCCAGCAGTTATAGTGGGGGGTCTGAAGCTTTCTTT. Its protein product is CASSYSGGSEAFF.

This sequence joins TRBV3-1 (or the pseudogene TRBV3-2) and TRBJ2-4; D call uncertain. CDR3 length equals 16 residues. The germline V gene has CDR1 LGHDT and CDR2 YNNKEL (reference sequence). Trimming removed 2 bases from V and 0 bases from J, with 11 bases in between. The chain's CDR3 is CASSQPGILAKNIQYF. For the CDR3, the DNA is TGTGCCAGCAGCCAACCAGGCATCCTAGCCAAAAACATTCAGTACTTC.

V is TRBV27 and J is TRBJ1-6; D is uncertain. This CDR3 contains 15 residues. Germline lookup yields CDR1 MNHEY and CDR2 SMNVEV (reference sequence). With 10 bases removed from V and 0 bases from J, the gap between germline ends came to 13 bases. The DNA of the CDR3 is TGTGCCACCACCCCCCTCAGCTCCTATAATTCACCCCTCCACTTT. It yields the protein CATTPLSSYNSPLHF.

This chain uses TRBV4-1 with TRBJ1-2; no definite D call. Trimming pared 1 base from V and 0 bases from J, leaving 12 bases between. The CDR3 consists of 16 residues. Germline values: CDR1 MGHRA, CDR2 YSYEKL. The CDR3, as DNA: TGCGCCAGCAGCCAAGCGGGGTACATAACTAACTATGGCTACACCTTC. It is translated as CASSQAGYITNYGYTF.

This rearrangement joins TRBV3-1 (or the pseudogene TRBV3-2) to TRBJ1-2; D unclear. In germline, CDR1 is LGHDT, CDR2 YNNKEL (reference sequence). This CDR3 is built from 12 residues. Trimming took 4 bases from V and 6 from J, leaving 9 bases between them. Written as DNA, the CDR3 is TGTGCCAGCAGCCCTTCAGGCGATGGCTACACCTTC. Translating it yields CASSPSGDGYTF.

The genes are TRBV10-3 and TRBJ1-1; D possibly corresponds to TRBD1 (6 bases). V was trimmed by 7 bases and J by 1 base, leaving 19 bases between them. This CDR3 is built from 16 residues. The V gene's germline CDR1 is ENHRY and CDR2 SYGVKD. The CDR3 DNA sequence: TGTGCCATCACCAAGCTAGGCCAAGGGGGGAACACTGAAGCTTTCTTT. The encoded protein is CAITKLGQGGNTEAFF.

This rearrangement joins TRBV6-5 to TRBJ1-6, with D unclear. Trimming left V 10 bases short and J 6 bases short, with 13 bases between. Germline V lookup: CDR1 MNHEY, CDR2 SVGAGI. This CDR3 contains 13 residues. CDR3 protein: CATKRGVNSPLHF. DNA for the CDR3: TGTGCCACCAAGCGCGGAGTTAATTCACCCCTCCACTTT.

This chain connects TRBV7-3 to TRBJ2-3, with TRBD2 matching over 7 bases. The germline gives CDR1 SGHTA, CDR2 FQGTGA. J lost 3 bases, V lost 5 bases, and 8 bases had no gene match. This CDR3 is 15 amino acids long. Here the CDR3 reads CASSPERGGTDTQYF. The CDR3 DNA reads TGTGCCAGCAGCCCCGAGCGGGGCGGAACAGATACGCAGTATTTT.

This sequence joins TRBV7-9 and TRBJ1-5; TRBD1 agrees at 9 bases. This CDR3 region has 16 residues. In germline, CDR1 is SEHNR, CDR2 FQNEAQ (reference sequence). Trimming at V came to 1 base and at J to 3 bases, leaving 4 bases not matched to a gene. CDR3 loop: CASSLGDRALNQPQHF. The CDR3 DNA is TGTGCCAGCAGCTTAGGGGACAGGGCCCTCAATCAGCCCCAGCATTTT.

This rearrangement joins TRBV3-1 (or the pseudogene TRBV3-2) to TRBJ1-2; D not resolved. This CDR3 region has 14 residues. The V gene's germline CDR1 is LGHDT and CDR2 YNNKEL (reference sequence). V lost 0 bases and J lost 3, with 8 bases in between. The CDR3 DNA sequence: TGTGCCAGCAGCCAAGAATCGCCAGACTATGGCTACACCTTC. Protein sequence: CASSQESPDYGYTF.

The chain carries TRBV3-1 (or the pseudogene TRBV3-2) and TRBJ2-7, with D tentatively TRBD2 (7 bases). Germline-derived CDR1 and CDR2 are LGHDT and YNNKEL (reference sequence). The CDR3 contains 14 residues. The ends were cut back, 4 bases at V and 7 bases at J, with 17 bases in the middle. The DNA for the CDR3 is TGTGCCAGCAGCCCGAGGGCGGGGGCCTCAGAGCAGTACTTC. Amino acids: CASSPRAGASEQYF.

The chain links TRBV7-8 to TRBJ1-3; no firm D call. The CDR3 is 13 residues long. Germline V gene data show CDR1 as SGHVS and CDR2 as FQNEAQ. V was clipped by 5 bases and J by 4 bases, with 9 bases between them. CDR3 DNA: TGTGCCAGCAGCCCCCTCCGGGGAAACACCATATATTTT. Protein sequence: CASSPLRGNTIYF.

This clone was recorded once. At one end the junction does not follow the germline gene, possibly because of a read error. The CDR3 bases are TGTGCCAGCAGCCTCAGGCCGCCGGGACAGGGAATAACTGGAGCTTTCTTT. Translated, it gives CASSLRPPGQGITGAFF. The V gene is TRBV11-2, the J gene TRBJ1-1; TRBD1 aligns across 9 bases. CDR1 SGHAT and CDR2 FQNNGV come from the germline V gene. This CDR3 has 17 amino acids.

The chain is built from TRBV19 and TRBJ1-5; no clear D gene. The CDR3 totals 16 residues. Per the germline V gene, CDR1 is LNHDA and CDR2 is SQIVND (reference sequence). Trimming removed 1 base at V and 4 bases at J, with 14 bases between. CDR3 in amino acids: CASSIVGGRLNQPQHF. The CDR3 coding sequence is TGTGCCAGTAGTATAGTAGGCGGCCGACTAAATCAGCCCCAGCATTTT. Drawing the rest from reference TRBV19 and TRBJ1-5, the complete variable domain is DGGITQSPKYLFRKEGQNVTLSCEQNLNHDAMYWYRQDPGQGLRLIYYSQIVNDFQKGDIAEGYSVSREKKESFPLTVTSAQKNPTAFYLCASSIVGGRLNQPQHFGDGTRLSIL.

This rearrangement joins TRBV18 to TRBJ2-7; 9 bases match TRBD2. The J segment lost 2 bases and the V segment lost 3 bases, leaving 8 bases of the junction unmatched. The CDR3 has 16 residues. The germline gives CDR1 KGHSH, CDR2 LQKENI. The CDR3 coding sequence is TGTGCCAGCTCACCGGGCGGGGGGGGCGGAACCTACGAGCAGTACTTC. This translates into CASSPGGGGGTYEQYF.

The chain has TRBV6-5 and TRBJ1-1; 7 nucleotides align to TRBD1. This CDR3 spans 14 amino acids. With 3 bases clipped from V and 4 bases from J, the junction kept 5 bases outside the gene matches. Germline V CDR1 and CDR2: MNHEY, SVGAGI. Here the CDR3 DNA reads TGTGCCAGCAGTTATTTTGGGACAGTCACTGAAGCTTTCTTT. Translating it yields CASSYFGTVTEAFF.

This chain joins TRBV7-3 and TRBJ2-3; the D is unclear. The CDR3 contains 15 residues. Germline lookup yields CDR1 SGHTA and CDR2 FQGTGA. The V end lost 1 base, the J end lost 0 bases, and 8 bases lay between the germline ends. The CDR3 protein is CASSLIVSSTDTQYF. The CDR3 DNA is TGTGCCAGCAGCTTAATAGTCTCTAGCACAGATACGCAGTATTTT.

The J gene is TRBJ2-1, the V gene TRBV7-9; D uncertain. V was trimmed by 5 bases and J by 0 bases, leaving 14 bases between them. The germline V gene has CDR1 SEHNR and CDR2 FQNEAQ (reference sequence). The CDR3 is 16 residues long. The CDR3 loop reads CASSPSGRSSYNEQFF. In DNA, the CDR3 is TGTGCCAGCAGCCCCTCGGGTAGGAGCTCCTACAATGAGCAGTTCTTC.

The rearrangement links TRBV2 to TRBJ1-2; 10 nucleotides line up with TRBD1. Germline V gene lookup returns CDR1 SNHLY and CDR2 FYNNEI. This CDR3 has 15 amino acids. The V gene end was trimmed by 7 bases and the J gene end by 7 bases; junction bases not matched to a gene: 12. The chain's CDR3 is CASTQGQGRISGYTF. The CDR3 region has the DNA TGTGCCAGCACACAGGGACAGGGGCGAATTTCTGGCTACACCTTC. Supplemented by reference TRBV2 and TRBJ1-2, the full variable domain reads EPEVTQTPSHQVTQMGQEVILRCVPISNHLYFYWYRQILGQKVEFLVSFYNNEISEKSEIFDDQFSVERPDGSNFTLKIRSTKLEDSAMYFCASTQGQGRISGYTFGSGTRLTVV.

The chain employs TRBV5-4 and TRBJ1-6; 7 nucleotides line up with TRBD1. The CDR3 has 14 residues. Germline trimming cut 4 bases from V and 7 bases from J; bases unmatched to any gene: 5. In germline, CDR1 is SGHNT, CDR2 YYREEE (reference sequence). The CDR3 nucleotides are TGTGCCAGCAGCCTCCGGGACAGAAATTCACCCCTCCACTTT. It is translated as CASSLRDRNSPLHF.